Below, 7 T cell receptor beta chains from the same sample are listed, as sequenced in a study of CD8 T cells in Susac syndrome. The RNA, about 0.45 to 1 ug, was put through reverse transcription using random hexamers. From the immunoSEQ multiplex PCR reads, TCRdb called clonotypes with MiXCR, one entry per CDR3 protein. Among about 430,000 distinct CDR3 sequences, around 85% were seen once, and the ten largest hold approximately 0.11%. Sequences were obtained from CD8+ T cells from PBMCs. These TCRs come from a human donor with multiple sclerosis.

The chain joins TRBV12-3 or TRBV12-4 to TRBJ1-1, with D unclear. The length of the CDR3 is 18 residues. V was clipped by 5 bases and J by 3 bases, with 25 bases between them. CDR3 nucleotide sequence: TGTGCCAGCAGTACCGAGTCTATAGGTAGCGGGTGGGACACTGAAGCTTTCTTT. Residues: CASSTESIGSGWDTEAFF.

This chain joins TRBV6-6 and TRBJ2-1, with TRBD2 as a possible D gene (5 bases). V dropped 6 bases and J dropped 9 bases, with 12 bases sitting between them. The CDR3 contains 12 residues. The germline gives CDR1 MNHNY, CDR2 SVGAGI (reference sequence). CDR3 in amino acids: CASSWTDGEQFF. CDR3 coding DNA: TGTGCCAGCAGCTGGACTGACGGTGAGCAGTTCTTC.

This clonotype was observed a few times. The V call is TRBV19, the J call TRBJ2-7; 7 bases line up with TRBD1. Losses at the gene ends were 4 bases for V and 4 bases for J; bases not matched to a gene: 4. Germline V CDR1 and CDR2: LNHDA, SQIVND (reference sequence). This CDR3 is 13 amino acids long. CDR3 bases: TGTGCCAGTAGTACCGGGACAGTGTACGAGCAGTACTTC. Protein sequence: CASSTGTVYEQYF.

The J gene is TRBJ1-5, the V gene TRBV7-9; no clear D. The CDR3 is 13 residues long. Between the trimmed V and J ends, which lost 2 bases and 7 bases, there was a span of 9 bases. Germline CDR1 and CDR2: SEHNR and FQNEAQ (reference sequence). The DNA for the CDR3 is TGTGCCAGCAGCTTAACCGGGCAGCAGCCCCAGCATTTT. It yields the protein CASSLTGQQPQHF.

This clonotype came up a few times. This chain joins TRBV27 and TRBJ1-1; the D is unclear. The germline V and J ends were trimmed by 3 bases and 8 bases, with 7 bases remaining between them. Germline values: CDR1 MNHEY, CDR2 SMNVEV (reference sequence). The CDR3 runs 11 residues. The CDR3 spells CASSFGREAFF. The CDR3 DNA reads TGTGCCAGCAGTTTTGGTCGGGAAGCTTTCTTT.

The chain is built from TRBV30 and TRBJ1-1; D unclear. The CDR3 runs 12 residues. Trimming left V 0 bases short and J 13 bases short, with 15 bases between. Germline CDR1 and CDR2: GTSNPN and SVGIG (reference sequence). The CDR3 loop reads CAWSVLPVYHFF. DNA for the CDR3: TGTGCCTGGAGTGTACTCCCGGTTTATCATTTCTTT.

The chain uses TRBV4-1 and TRBJ2-1, with D unclear. The ends were cut back, 2 bases at V and 4 bases at J, with 12 bases in the middle. The V gene's germline CDR1 is MGHRA and CDR2 YSYEKL. This CDR3 contains 15 residues. The chain's CDR3 is CASSQYTSPYNEQFF. The DNA for the CDR3 is TGCGCCAGCAGCCAATATACTTCCCCTTACAATGAGCAGTTCTTC.